This T cell receptor (beta chain) was captured by sequencing in a study of T cell repertoires in ileal Crohn's disease. The CDR3 is 14 amino acids. CDR1 MNHEY and CDR2 SMNVEV come from the germline V gene (reference sequence). Between the trimmed V and J ends, which lost 6 bases and 7 bases, there was a span of 18 bases. Measured with immunoSEQ multiplex PCR; TCRdb has only the in-frame clones, and not every one. The table has roughly 2,000 clones, approximately 84% seen once. This TCR was recovered from an adult with Crohn's disease. Sequencing was done on a sample of ileal tissue. This chain connects TRBV27 to TRBJ1-2; a possible D gene is TRBD1 (5 bases). The CDR3 DNA follows: TGTGCCAGCAGCCCATCACAGGATACTGGTGGCTACACCTTC. Translated, it gives CASSPSQDTGGYTF.